Below are 11 T cell receptor beta chains sequenced from a single sample in a study of cytotoxic CD8 clonotypes in ibrutinib-treated CLL. This table comes from immunoSEQ multiplex PCR, and its TCRdb copy is limited to in-frame clones, with some not included. Among about 69,000 clones listed, approximately 80% were seen once. The sample was PBMCs, taken at disease progression, from a patient treated with ibrutinib. Receptor source: a human donor with chronic lymphocytic leukemia.

The chain employs TRBV7-2 and TRBJ2-5; no clear D gene. The length of the CDR3 is 13 residues. V dropped 5 bases and J dropped 1 base, with 8 bases sitting between them. CDR1 SGHTA and CDR2 FQGNSA come from the germline V gene. The CDR3 nucleotides read TGTGCCAGCAGCCCAAGGCTCCAAGAGACCCAGTACTTC. Protein sequence: CASSPRLQETQYF.

V usage is TRBV19 and J usage is TRBJ1-5; D uncertain. Germline V gene lookup returns CDR1 LNHDA and CDR2 SQIVND (reference sequence). The CDR3 consists of 15 residues. The V end lost 5 bases, the J end lost 3 bases, and 14 bases lay between the germline ends. The CDR3, as DNA: TGTGCCAGTAGTTCTCATCTAGTTGCCAATCAGCCCCAGCATTTT. Amino acid sequence: CASSSHLVANQPQHF.

The chain employs TRBV13 and TRBJ2-1; tentative D call: TRBD2 (5 bases). The V end was cut by 1 base, the J end by 0 bases, with 10 bases between. CDR1 PRHDT and CDR2 FYEKMQ come from the germline V gene (reference sequence). The CDR3 has 16 amino acids. The CDR3 nucleotides are TGTGCCAGCAGCTTAGATCGTGGGAGCTCCTACAATGAGCAGTTCTTC. It encodes CASSLDRGSSYNEQFF.

The V gene is TRBV18, the J gene TRBJ2-7; D is perhaps TRBD1 (5 bases). Trimming took off 5 bases at V and 1 base at J, with 12 bases between the two ends. Germline V gives CDR1 KGHSH, CDR2 LQKENI. CDR3 length: 14 amino acids. The CDR3 DNA reads as TGTGCCAGCTCAGAGCGACAGAGTTCCTACGAGCAGTACTTC. Amino acid sequence: CASSERQSSYEQYF.

The gene calls are TRBV10-3 and TRBJ2-1, with 9 nucleotides matching TRBD2. The CDR3 has 16 amino acids. Germline V gene data show CDR1 as ENHRY and CDR2 as SYGVKD. The V segment lost 4 bases and the J segment 1 base; nucleotides outside the gene matches: 5. CDR3 nucleotide sequence: TGTGCCATCAGTGGACATAGCGGGAGTTCCTACAATGAGCAGTTCTTC. This translates into CAISGHSGSSYNEQFF.

The chain combines TRBV6-5 with TRBJ1-4; possibly TRBD1 for D (5 bases). V was trimmed by 11 bases and J by 7 bases, leaving 23 bases between them. Germline values: CDR1 MNHEY, CDR2 SVGAGI. This CDR3 is built from 15 residues. The CDR3 here is CAANGDPSVSEKLFF. The CDR3 coding sequence is TGTGCCGCGAACGGGGACCCCTCCGTTAGTGAAAAACTGTTTTTT.

The chain joins TRBV28 to TRBJ1-1, with D possibly matching TRBD1 (6 bases). CDR1 is MDHEN, CDR2 SYDVKM, per germline. This CDR3 has 12 amino acids. V lost 6 bases to trimming and J lost 5 bases, with 10 bases between them. CDR3 protein: CASSTGYTEAFF. The CDR3 coding sequence is TGTGCCAGCAGCACAGGGTATACTGAAGCTTTCTTT.

The V gene is TRBV27, the J gene TRBJ2-1, with D perhaps TRBD1 or TRBD2 (7 bases each). The germline gives CDR1 MNHEY, CDR2 SMNVEV (reference sequence). V lost 2 bases, J lost 5 bases, and 13 bases lay in between. This CDR3 contains 15 residues. CDR3 sequence reads: CASSLLQGGDNEQFF. The CDR3 DNA reads as TGTGCCAGCAGTTTACTGCAGGGGGGGGACAATGAGCAGTTCTTC.

CDR3 DNA sequence: TGCGCCAGCAGCTTCGTTCTAACGGGCGAGCAGTACTTC. This sequence encodes CASSFVLTGEQYF. The chain uses TRBV5-1 and TRBJ2-7, with D hard to call. The V and J ends lost 2 bases and 6 bases respectively, with 12 bases between them. The CDR3 is 13 amino acids. Germline loops: CDR1 SGHRS, CDR2 YFSETQ.

V and J are TRBV5-6 and TRBJ2-1; no definite D call. The V end lost 5 bases, the J end lost 5 bases, and 8 bases lay between the germline ends. Germline V gene sequence: CDR1 SGHDT, CDR2 YYEEEE. This CDR3 has 12 amino acids. This CDR3 is CASRQQDNEQFF. The CDR3 DNA follows: TGTGCCAGCAGACAACAAGACAATGAGCAGTTCTTC.

This clone was seen a few times. This chain's CDR3 is CASSFTGNYGYTF. CDR3 sequence (DNA): TGTGCCAGCAGTTTTACAGGCAACTATGGCTACACCTTC. This chain links TRBV6-5 with TRBJ1-2; TRBD1 might be the D (5 bases). Germline V gene data show CDR1 as MNHEY and CDR2 as SVGAGI. CDR3 length equals 13 residues. The V and J ends lost 4 bases and 2 bases respectively, with 8 bases between them.